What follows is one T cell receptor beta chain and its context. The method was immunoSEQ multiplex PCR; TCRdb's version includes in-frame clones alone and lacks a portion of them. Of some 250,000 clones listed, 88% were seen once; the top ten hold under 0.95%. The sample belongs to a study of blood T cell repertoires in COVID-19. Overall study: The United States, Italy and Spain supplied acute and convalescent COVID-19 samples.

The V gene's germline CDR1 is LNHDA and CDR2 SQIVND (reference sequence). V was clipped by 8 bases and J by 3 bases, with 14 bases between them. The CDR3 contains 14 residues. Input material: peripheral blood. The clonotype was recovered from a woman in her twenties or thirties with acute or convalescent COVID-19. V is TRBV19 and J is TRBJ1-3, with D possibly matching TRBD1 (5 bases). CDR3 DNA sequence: TGTGCCAGTTCTCCCAGGGTTAGTGGAAACACCATATATTTT. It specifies CASSPRVSGNTIYF.